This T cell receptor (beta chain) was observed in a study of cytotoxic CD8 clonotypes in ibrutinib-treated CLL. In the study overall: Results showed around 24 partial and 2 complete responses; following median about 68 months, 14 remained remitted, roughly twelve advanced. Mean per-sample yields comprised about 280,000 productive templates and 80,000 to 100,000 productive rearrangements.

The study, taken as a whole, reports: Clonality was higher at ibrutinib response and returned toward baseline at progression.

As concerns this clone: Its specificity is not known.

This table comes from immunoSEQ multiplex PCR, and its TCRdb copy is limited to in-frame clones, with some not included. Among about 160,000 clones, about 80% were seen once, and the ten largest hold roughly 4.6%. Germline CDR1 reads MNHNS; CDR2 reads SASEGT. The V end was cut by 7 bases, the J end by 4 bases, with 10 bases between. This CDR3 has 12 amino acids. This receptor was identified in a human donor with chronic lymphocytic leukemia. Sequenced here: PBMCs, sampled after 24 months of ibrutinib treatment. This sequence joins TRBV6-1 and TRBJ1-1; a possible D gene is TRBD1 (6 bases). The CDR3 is CASTIQGTEAFF. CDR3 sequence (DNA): TGTGCCAGCACCATACAGGGCACTGAAGCTTTCTTT.